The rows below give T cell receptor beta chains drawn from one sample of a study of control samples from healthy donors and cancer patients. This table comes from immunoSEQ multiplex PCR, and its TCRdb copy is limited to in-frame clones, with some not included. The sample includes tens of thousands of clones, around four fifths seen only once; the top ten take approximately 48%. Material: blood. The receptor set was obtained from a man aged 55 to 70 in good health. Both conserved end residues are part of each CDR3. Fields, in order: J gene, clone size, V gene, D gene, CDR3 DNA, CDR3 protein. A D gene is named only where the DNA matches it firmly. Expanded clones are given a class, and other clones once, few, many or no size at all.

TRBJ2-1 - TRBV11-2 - TGTGCCAGCAGCTTGGCTGCGATAGAGCAGTTCTTC CASSLAAIEQFF
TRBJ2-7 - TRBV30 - TGTGCCTGGAGCCCTGTTACCGGGACGGGGTCCTACGAGCAGTACTTC CAWSPVTGTGSYEQYF
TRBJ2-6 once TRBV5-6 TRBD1 TGTGCCAGCAGCACTAACGGACAGGGGAAGGTTGGGGCCAACGTCCTGACTTTC CASSTNGQGKVGANVLTF
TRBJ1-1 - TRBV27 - TGTGCCAGCAGTTTCCGACAGATCACTGAAGCTTTCTTT CASSFRQITEAFF
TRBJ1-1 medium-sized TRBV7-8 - TGTGCCAGCAGCCGTGACAGGAACACTGAAGCTTTCTTT CASSRDRNTEAFF
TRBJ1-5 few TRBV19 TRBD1 TGTGCCAGTAGTACCAATCGATTCAGGGGGATAGCGGGGCCCCAGCATTTT CASSTNRFRGIAGPQHF
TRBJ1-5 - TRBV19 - TGTGCCAGTAGTTTCCTGAACCGGGGCAATCAGCCCCAGCATTTT CASSFLNRGNQPQHF
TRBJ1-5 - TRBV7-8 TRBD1 TGTGCCAGCAGCCGACAGGGGGCAAGTTTAGGGCAGCCCCAGCATTTT CASSRQGASLGQPQHF
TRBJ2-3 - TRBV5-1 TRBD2 TGCGCCAGCAGCTTGACGCCTAGCGGGACGAGCACAGATACGCAGTATTTT CASSLTPSGTSTDTQYF
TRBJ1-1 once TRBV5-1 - TGCGCCAGCAGCTGGGGAAGGACTGAAGCTTTCTTT CASSWGRTEAFF
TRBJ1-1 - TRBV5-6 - TGTGCCAGCAGCTCGGTGGACAGAGGGAACACTGAAGCTTTCTTT CASSSVDRGNTEAFF
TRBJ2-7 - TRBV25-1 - TGTGCCAGCAGTGGCCCTGCGCAGGGCTCCTACGAGCAGTACTTC CASSGPAQGSYEQYF
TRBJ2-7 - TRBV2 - TGTGCCAGCAGTGGAGGGGCGGGCAGCTACGAGCAGTACTTC CASSGGAGSYEQYF
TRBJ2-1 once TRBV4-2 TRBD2 TGTGCCAGCAGCGCACGGACTAGCGGGGCCTACAATGAGCAGTTCTTC CASSARTSGAYNEQFF
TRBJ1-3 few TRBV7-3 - TGTGCCAGCAGCACGGACAGAGGAAACACCATATATTTT CASSTDRGNTIYF
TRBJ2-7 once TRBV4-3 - TGCGCCAGCAGCCAAGAGACGTCAGGGGTAAAGTACGAGCAGTACTTC CASSQETSGVKYEQYF
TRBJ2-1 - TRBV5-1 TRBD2 TGCGCCAGCAGCTTGGCACCGTCTAGCGGGGGTTACAATGAGCAGTTCTTC CASSLAPSSGGYNEQFF
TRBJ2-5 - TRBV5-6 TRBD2 TGTGCCAGCAGTCGGGACTATATGATGATAGAGACCCAGTACTTC CASSRDYMMIETQYF
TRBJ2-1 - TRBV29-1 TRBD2 TGCAGCGGGAGCGGGGGGGCCTACAATGAGCAGTTCTTC CSGSGGAYNEQFF
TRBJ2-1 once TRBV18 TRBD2 TGTGCCAGCTCACCAATAACGGGGGGAGATGAGCAGTTCTTC CASSPITGGDEQFF
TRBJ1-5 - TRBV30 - TGTGCCTGGAGTGTACCCCCGCATAGCAATCAGCCCCAGCATTTT CAWSVPPHSNQPQHF
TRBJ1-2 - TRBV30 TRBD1 TGTGCCTGGAAAACCCCTCCGGGACAGGGCGACTATGGCTACACCTTC CAWKTPPGQGDYGYTF
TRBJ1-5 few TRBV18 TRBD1 TGTGCCAGCTCACTTGACAGGGGAACTAGCAATCAGCCCCAGCATTTT CASSLDRGTSNQPQHF
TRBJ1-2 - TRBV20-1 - TGCAAACTAGACGGGTATGGCTACACCTTC CKLDGYGYTF
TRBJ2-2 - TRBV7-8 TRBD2 TGTGCCAGCAGCTCGGGACTAGCGGGAGGGACCGGGGAGCTGTTTTTT CASSSGLAGGTGELFF
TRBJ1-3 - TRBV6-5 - TGTGCCAGCAGTTACGGCAGAAGCTCTGGAAACACCATATATTTT CASSYGRSSGNTIYF
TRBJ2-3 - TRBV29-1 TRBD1 TGCAGCGTTGATCCAGGGGACAGGGGGCTAGGAGATACGCAGTATTTT CSVDPGDRGLGDTQYF
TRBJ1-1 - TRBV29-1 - TGCAGCGCCGGCGGGGAGGGGAAGAACACTGAAGCTTTCTTT CSAGGEGKNTEAFF